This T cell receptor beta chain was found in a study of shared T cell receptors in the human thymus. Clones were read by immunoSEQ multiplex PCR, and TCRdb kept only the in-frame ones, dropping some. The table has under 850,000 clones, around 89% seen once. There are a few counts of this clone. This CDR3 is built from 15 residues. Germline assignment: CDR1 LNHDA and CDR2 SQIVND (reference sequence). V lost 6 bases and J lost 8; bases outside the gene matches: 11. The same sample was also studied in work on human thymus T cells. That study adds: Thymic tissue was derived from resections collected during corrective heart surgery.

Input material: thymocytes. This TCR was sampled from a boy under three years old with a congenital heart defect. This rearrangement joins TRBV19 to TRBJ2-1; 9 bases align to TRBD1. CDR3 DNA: TGTGCCAGTAGGTCAACAGGGGGCGAGGTAGATGAGCAGTTCTTC. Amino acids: CASRSTGGEVDEQFF.